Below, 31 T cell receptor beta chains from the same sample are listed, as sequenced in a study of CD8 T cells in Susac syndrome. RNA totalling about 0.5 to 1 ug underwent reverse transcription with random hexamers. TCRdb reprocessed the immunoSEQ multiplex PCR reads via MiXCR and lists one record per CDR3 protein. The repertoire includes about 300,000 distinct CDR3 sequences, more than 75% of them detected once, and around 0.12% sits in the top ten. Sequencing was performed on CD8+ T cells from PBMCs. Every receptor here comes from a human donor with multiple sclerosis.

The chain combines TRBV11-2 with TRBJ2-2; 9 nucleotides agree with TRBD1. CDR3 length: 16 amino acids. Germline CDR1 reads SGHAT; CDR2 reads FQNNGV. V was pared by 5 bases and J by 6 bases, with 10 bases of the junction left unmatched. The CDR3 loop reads CASSREGTGSPGELFF. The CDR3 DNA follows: TGTGCCAGCAGCCGAGAGGGGACAGGGAGTCCCGGGGAGCTGTTTTTT.

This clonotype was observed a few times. CDR3 in amino acids: CASKLNRGKNTEAFF. In DNA, the CDR3 is TGTGCCAGCAAATTGAACAGGGGAAAGAACACTGAAGCTTTCTTT. V is TRBV6-1 and J is TRBJ1-1; 7 positions agree with TRBD1. V shed 7 bases, J shed 1 base, and the junction held 9 bases outside the gene matches. Germline V lookup: CDR1 MNHNS, CDR2 SASEGT. The CDR3 covers 15 residues.

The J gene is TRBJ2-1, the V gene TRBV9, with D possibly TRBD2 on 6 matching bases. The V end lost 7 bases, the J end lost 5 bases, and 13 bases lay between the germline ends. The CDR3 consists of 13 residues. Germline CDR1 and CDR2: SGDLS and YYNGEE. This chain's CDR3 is CASGGSDHNEQFF. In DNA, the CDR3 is TGTGCCAGCGGAGGGAGCGACCACAATGAGCAGTTCTTC.

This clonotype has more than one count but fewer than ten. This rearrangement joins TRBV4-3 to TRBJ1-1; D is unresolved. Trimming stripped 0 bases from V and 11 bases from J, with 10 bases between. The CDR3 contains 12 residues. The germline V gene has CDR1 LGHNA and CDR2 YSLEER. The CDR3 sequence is CASSQDRPPAFF. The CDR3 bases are TGCGCCAGCAGCCAAGATAGACCTCCGGCTTTCTTT.

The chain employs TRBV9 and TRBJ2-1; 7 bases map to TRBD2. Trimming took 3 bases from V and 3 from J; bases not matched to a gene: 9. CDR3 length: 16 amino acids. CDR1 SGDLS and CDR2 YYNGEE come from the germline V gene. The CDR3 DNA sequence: TGTGCCAGCAGCGAGGGGAGCGGGATAGACTACAATGAGCAGTTCTTC. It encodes CASSEGSGIDYNEQFF.

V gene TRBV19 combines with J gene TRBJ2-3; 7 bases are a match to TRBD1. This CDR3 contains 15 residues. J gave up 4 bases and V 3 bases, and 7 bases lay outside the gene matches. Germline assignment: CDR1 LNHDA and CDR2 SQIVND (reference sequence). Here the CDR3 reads CASSMVRQGPDTQYF. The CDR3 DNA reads TGTGCCAGTAGTATGGTGAGACAGGGACCAGATACGCAGTATTTT.

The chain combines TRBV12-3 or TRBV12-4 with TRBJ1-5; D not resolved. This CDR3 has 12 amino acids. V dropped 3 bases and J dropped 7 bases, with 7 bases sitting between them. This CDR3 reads CASSFQAQPQHF. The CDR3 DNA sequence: TGTGCCAGCAGTTTCCAGGCACAGCCCCAGCATTTT.

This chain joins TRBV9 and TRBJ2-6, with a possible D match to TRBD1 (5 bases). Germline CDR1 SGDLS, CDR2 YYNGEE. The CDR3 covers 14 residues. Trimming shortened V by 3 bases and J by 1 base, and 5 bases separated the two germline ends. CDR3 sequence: CASSAGSGANVLTF. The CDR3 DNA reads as TGTGCCAGCAGCGCAGGGTCTGGGGCCAACGTCCTGACTTTC.

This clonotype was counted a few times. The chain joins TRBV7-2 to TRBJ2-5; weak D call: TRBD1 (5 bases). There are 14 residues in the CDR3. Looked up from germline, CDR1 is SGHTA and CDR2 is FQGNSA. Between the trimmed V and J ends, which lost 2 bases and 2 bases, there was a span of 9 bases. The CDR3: CASSLIRAQETQYF. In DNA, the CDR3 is TGTGCCAGCAGCTTAATCAGGGCTCAAGAGACCCAGTACTTC.

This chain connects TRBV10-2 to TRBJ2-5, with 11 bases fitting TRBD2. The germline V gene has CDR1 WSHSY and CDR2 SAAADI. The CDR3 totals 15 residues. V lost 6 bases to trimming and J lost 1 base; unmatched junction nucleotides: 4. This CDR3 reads CASRRLAGFQETQYF. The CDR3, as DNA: TGCGCCAGCAGACGACTAGCGGGGTTCCAAGAGACCCAGTACTTC.

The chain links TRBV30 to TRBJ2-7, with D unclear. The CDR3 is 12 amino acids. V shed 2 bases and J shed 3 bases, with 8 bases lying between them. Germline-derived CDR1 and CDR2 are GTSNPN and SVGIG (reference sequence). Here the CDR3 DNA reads TGTGCCTGGAGTCCCCCAGACTACGAGCAGTACTTC. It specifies CAWSPPDYEQYF.

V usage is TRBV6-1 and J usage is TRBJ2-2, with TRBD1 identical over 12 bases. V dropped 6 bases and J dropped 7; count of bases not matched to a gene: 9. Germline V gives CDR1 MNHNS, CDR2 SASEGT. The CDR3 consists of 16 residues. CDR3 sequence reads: CASREPGTGGFGELFF. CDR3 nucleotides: TGTGCCAGCAGGGAACCCGGGACAGGGGGCTTCGGGGAGCTGTTTTTT.

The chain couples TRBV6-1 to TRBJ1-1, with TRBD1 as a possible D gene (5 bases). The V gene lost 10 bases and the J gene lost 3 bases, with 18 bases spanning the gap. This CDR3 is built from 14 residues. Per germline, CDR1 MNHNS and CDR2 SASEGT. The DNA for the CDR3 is TGTGCCACCACATATCCCCTGGGGGACACTGAAGCTTTCTTT. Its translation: CATTYPLGDTEAFF.

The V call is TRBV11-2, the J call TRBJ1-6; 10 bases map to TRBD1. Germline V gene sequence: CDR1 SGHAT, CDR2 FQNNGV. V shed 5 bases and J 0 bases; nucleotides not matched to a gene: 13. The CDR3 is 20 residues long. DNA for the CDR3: TGTGCCAGCAGCCCGTTCGGGACAGGGGCCCCGAGCTCCTATAATTCACCCCTCCACTTT. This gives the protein CASSPFGTGAPSSYNSPLHF.

The CDR3 region is CASSARKLAGAGNEQFF. The CDR3, as DNA: TGTGCCAGCAGCGCCCGAAAGCTAGCGGGAGCGGGCAATGAGCAGTTCTTC. V gene TRBV9 combines with J gene TRBJ2-1; 10 nucleotides match TRBD2. Germline assignment: CDR1 SGDLS and CDR2 YYNGEE. This CDR3 is 17 amino acids long. V gave up 3 bases and J gave up 6 bases; unmatched junction bases: 12.

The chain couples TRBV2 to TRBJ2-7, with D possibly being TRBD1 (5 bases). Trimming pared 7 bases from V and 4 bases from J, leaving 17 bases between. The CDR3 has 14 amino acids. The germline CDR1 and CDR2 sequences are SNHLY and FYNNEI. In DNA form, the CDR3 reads TGTGCCAGCACCGGACGACAGACCCGATACGAGCAGTACTTC. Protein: CASTGRQTRYEQYF. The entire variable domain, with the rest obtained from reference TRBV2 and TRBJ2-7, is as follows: EPEVTQTPSHQVTQMGQEVILRCVPISNHLYFYWYRQILGQKVEFLVSFYNNEISEKSEIFDDQFSVERPDGSNFTLKIRSTKLEDSAMYFCASTGRQTRYEQYFGPGTRLTVT.

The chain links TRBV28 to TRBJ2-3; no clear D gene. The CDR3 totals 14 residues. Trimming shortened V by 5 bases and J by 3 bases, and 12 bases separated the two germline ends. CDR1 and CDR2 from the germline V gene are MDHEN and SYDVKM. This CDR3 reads CASSPPMGTDTQYF. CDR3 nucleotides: TGTGCCAGCAGTCCCCCCATGGGTACAGATACGCAGTATTTT. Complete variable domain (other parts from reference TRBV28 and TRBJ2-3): DVKVTQSSRYLVKRTGEKVFLECVQDMDHENMFWYRQDPGLGLRLIYFSYDVKMKEKGDIPEGYSVSREKKERFSLILESASTNQTSMYLCASSPPMGTDTQYFGPGTRLTVL.

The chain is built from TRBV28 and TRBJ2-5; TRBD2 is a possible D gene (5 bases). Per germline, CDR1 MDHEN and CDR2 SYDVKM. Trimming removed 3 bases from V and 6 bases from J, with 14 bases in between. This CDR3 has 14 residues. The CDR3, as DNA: TGTGCCAGCAGTTTTCTCGGGGAGTGGAAGACCCAGTACTTC. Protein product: CASSFLGEWKTQYF. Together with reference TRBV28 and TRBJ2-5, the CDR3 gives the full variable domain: DVKVTQSSRYLVKRTGEKVFLECVQDMDHENMFWYRQDPGLGLRLIYFSYDVKMKEKGDIPEGYSVSREKKERFSLILESASTNQTSMYLCASSFLGEWKTQYFGPGTRLLVL.

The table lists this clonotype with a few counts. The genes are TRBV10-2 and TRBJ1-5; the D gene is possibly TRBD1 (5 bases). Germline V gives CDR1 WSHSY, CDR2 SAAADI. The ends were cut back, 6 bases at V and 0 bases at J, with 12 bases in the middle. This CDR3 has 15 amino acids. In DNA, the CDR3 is TGCGCCAGCAGGACCACAGGCGCTAGCAATCAGCCCCAGCATTTT. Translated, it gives CASRTTGASNQPQHF.

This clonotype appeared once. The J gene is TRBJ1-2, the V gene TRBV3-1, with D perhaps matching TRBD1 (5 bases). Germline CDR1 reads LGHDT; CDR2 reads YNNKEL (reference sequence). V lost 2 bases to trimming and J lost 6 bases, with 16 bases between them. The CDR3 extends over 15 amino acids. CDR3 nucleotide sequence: TGTGCCAGCAGCCAATCGGATAAACAGGTGGATGGCTACACCTTC. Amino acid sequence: CASSQSDKQVDGYTF.

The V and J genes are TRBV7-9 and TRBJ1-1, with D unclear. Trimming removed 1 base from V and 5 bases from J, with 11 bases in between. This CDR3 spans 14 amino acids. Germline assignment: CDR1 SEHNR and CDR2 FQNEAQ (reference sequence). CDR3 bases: TGTGCCAGCAGCTTAGTGAAAGGTATTACTGAAGCTTTCTTT. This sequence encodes CASSLVKGITEAFF.

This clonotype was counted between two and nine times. CDR3 DNA: TGTGCCAGCAGTTTAGGGGATATGAACACTGAAGCTTTCTTT. This translates into CASSLGDMNTEAFF. The gene calls are TRBV28 and TRBJ1-1; D is unclear. This CDR3 contains 14 residues. The V and J ends lost 2 bases and 0 bases respectively, with 7 bases between them. CDR1 is MDHEN and CDR2 is SYDVKM in the germline V gene.

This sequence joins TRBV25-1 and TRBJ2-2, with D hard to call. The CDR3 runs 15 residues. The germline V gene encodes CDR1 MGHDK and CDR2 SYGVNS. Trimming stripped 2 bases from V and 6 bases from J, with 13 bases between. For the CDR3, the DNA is TGTGCCAGCAGTGAAAGTCGTTTCCCCCCCGGGGAGCTGTTTTTT. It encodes CASSESRFPPGELFF.

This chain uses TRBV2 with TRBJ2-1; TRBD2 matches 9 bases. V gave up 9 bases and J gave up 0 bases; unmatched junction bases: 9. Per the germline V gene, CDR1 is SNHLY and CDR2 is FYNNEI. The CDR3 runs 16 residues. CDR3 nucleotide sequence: TGTGCCAGTCCGGGACTAGCTTTATCCTCCTACAATGAGCAGTTCTTC. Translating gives CASPGLALSSYNEQFF.

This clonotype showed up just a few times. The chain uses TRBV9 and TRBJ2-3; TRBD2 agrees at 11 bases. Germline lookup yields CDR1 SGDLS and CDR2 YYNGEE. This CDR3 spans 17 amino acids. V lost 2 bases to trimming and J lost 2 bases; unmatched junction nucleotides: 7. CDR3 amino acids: CASSVPGTSGFTDTQYF. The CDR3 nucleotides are TGTGCCAGCAGCGTCCCTGGGACTAGCGGCTTCACAGATACGCAGTATTTT.

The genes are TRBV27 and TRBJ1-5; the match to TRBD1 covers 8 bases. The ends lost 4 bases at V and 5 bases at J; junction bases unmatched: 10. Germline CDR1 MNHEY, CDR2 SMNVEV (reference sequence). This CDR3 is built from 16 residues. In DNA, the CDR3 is TGTGCCAGCAGTTCGGACAGGGAGGGGCTCTATCAGCCCCAGCATTTT. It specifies CASSSDREGLYQPQHF.

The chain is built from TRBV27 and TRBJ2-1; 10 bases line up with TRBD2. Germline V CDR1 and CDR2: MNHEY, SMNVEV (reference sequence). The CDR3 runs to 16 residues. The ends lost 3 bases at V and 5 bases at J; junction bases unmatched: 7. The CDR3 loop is CASSFKGLAAHNEQFF. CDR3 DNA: TGTGCCAGCAGTTTCAAAGGACTAGCGGCCCACAATGAGCAGTTCTTC.

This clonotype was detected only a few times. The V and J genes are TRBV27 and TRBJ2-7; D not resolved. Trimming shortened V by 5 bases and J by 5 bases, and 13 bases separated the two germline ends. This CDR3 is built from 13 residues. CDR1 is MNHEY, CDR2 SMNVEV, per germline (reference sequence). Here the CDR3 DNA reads TGTGCCAGCAGTGTCCTAGGCTCTAACGAGCAGTACTTC. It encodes CASSVLGSNEQYF.

CDR3 residues: CASSGGTVYLGGYTF. The CDR3 bases are TGTGCCAGCAGTGGGGGGACAGTTTACCTGGGAGGCTACACCTTC. The rearrangement joins TRBV6-1 to TRBJ1-2, with 7 bases lining up with TRBD1. V dropped 4 bases and J dropped 8; count of bases not matched to a gene: 13. Germline values: CDR1 MNHNS, CDR2 SASEGT. This CDR3 has 15 amino acids.

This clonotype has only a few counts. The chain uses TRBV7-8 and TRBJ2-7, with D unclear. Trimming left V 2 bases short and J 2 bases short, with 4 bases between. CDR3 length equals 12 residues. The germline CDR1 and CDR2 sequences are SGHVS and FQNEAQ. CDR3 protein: CASSLTPYEQYF. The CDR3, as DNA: TGTGCCAGCAGCTTAACCCCCTACGAGCAGTACTTC.

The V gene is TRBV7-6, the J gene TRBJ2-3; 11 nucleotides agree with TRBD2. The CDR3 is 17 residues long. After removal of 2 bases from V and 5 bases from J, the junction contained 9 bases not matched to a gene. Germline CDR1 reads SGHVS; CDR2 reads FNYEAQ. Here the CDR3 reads CASSLSELAGVRDTQYF. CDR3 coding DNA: TGTGCCAGCAGCTTAAGTGAACTAGCGGGAGTTAGAGATACGCAGTATTTT.